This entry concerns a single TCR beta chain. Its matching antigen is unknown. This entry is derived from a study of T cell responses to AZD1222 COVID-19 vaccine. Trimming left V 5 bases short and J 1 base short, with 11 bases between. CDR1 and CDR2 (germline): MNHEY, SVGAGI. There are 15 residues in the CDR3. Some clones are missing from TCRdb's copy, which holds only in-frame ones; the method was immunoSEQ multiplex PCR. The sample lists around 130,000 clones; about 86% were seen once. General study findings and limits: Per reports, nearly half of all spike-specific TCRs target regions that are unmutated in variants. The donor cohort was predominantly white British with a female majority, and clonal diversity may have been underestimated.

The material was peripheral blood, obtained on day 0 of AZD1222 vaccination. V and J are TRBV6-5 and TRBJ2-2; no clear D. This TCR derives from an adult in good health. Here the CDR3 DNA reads TGTGCCAGCAGTCAGCCCGAACAGAACACCGGGGAGCTGTTTTTT. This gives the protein CASSQPEQNTGELFF.